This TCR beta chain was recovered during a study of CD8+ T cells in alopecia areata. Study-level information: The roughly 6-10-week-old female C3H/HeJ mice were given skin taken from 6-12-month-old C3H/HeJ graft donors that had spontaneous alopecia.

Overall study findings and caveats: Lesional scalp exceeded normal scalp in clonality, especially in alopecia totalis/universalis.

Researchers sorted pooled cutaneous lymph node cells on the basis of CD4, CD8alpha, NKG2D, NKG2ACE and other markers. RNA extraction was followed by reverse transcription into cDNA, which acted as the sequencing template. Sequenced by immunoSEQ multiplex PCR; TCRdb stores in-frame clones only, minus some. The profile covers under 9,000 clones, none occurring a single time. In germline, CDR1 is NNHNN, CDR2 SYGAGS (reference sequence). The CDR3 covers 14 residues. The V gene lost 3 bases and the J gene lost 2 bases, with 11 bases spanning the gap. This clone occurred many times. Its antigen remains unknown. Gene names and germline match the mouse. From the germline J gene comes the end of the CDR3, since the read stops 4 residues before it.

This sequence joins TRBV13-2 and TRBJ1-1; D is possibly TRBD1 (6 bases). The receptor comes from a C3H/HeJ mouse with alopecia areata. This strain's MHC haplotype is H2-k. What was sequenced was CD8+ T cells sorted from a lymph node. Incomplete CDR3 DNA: TGTGCCAGCGGTGTAAAGGGACATAACACA. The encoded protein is CASGVKGHNT. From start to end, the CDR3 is CASGVKGHNTEVFF.